The 28 T cell receptor beta chains below come from one sample, sequenced in a study of blood T cell repertoires in COVID-19. Sequencing was performed with immunoSEQ multiplex PCR; in TCRdb, only in-frame clones are kept and a portion is missing. The table includes 35,000 to 45,000 clones, 76% detected once. Sequencing was carried out using peripheral blood. Every receptor here comes from a man aged 70 or older with active or convalescent COVID-19.

The chain recombines TRBV7-9 with TRBJ1-4, with 10 bases matching TRBD1. Trimming removed 4 bases from V and 11 bases from J; junction bases left unmatched: 7. Germline V gene data show CDR1 as SEHNR and CDR2 as FQNEAQ (reference sequence). This CDR3 comprises 14 residues. CDR3 in DNA: TGTGCCAGCAGCTCCGGGGACAGGGGCGAGAAACTGTTTTTT. It yields the protein CASSSGDRGEKLFF.

Only a few counts were recorded for this clone. The chain combines TRBV6-5 with TRBJ2-7, with TRBD2 matching over 9 bases. The trim removed 6 bases at V and 5 bases at J, leaving 5 bases unmatched. The germline V gene encodes CDR1 MNHEY and CDR2 SVGAGI. The CDR3 spans 13 residues. The CDR3 reads CASSGLARDEQYF. The CDR3 nucleotides are TGTGCCAGCAGCGGACTAGCGAGGGACGAGCAGTACTTC.

The CDR3, as DNA: TGTGCCTGGAGTCCTGGTGGGGGGGATTGCACCTTC. Translating gives CAWSPGGGDCTF. J is TRBJ1-2 and V is TRBV30; D might be TRBD1 (5 bases). With 2 bases removed from V and 13 bases from J, the gap between germline ends came to 17 bases. The CDR3 is 12 residues long. Germline lookup yields CDR1 GTSNPN and CDR2 SVGIG (reference sequence).

The chain couples TRBV5-1 to TRBJ2-7; D may be TRBD2 (6 bases). V dropped 2 bases and J dropped 4 bases, with 16 bases sitting between them. CDR1 SGHRS and CDR2 YFSETQ come from the germline V gene. The CDR3 has 15 amino acids. Here the CDR3 reads CASSFSGREVYEQYF. The CDR3 nucleotides read TGCGCCAGCAGCTTTTCGGGCAGGGAGGTTTACGAGCAGTACTTC.

V gene TRBV6-5 combines with J gene TRBJ1-1; no reliable D call. This CDR3 is built from 13 residues. V was trimmed by 7 bases and J by 1 base, leaving 10 bases between them. The V gene's germline CDR1 is MNHEY and CDR2 SVGAGI. CDR3 region: CASKRMGNTEAFF. The DNA of the CDR3 is TGTGCCAGCAAGCGGATGGGGAACACTGAAGCTTTCTTT.

V and J are TRBV5-4 and TRBJ2-3; 7 nucleotides agree with TRBD2. Germline trimming cut 2 bases from V and 6 bases from J; bases unmatched to any gene: 9. The CDR3 extends over 15 amino acids. CDR1 and CDR2 from the germline V gene are SGHNT and YYREEE (reference sequence). The chain's CDR3 is CASSFLSGLKDTQYF. The CDR3 nucleotides read TGTGCCAGCAGCTTCCTTAGCGGGCTGAAGGATACGCAGTATTTT.

This chain joins TRBV19 and TRBJ1-2, with D possibly being TRBD1 (5 bases). Germline V lookup: CDR1 LNHDA, CDR2 SQIVND (reference sequence). Trimming took off 5 bases at V and 6 bases at J, with 19 bases between the two ends. CDR3 size: 15 residues. DNA of the CDR3: TGTGCCAGTAGTGTGCTGGCCGGGTTAGGGGATGGCTACACCTTC. Translated, it gives CASSVLAGLGDGYTF.

This clone was recorded only once. The gene calls are TRBV29-1 and TRBJ1-1, with TRBD1 as a possible D gene (6 bases). V was clipped by 2 bases and J by 5 bases, with 12 bases between them. The CDR3 runs to 13 residues. Germline loops: CDR1 SQVTM, CDR2 ANQGSEA. CDR3 loop: CSVEYRAGTEAFF. The CDR3 nucleotides read TGCAGCGTTGAATACAGGGCCGGAACTGAAGCTTTCTTT.

V gene TRBV5-1 combines with J gene TRBJ2-7; unclear D gene. V lost 0 bases to trimming and J lost 4 bases, with 11 bases between them. The CDR3 runs to 14 residues. Germline CDR1 is SGHRS and CDR2 is YFSETQ. This chain's CDR3 is CASSLDRVLYEQYF. The CDR3, as DNA: TGCGCCAGCAGCTTGGACCGGGTACTGTACGAGCAGTACTTC.

The rearrangement joins TRBV5-6 to TRBJ2-2; D is unclear. The V gene lost 2 bases and the J gene lost 0 bases, with 8 bases spanning the gap. This CDR3 has 15 amino acids. Germline V gives CDR1 SGHDT, CDR2 YYEEEE. CDR3 sequence: CASSFVSSNTGELFF. Here the CDR3 DNA reads TGTGCCAGCAGCTTTGTTAGCTCGAACACCGGGGAGCTGTTTTTT.

The chain combines TRBV10-3 with TRBJ2-7; TRBD2 aligns across 8 bases. Per the germline V gene, CDR1 is ENHRY and CDR2 is SYGVKD. The CDR3 runs to 12 residues. Trimming removed 6 bases from V and 6 bases from J; junction bases left unmatched: 4. CDR3 coding DNA: TGTGCCATCAGCAGACTAGCGCGCGAGCAGTACTTC. Translated: CAISRLAREQYF.

The chain combines TRBV7-9 with TRBJ1-1, with a possible D match to TRBD1 (5 bases). V lost 2 bases to trimming and J lost 8 bases, with 9 bases between them. CDR1 SEHNR and CDR2 FQNEAQ come from the germline V gene (reference sequence). The CDR3 has 12 amino acids. The CDR3 loop reads CASSLWGGEAFF. CDR3 nucleotides: TGTGCCAGCAGCTTATGGGGGGGAGAAGCTTTCTTT.

There are a few counts of this clone. The chain couples TRBV28 to TRBJ1-6; the D gene is possibly TRBD1 (5 bases). The CDR3 runs 15 residues. Trimming pared 4 bases from V and 8 bases from J, leaving 15 bases between. Germline values: CDR1 MDHEN, CDR2 SYDVKM. The CDR3 coding sequence is TGTGCCAGCAGTTCGTTAGGGACGGGGGATTCACCCCTCCACTTT. Translation gives CASSSLGTGDSPLHF.

V gene TRBV5-5 combines with J gene TRBJ1-3; 9 bases are shared with TRBD1. J lost 3 bases, V lost 3 bases, and 16 bases had no gene match. CDR1 and CDR2 (germline): SGHKS, YYEKEE (reference sequence). This CDR3 region has 19 residues. The CDR3, as DNA: TGTGCCAGCAGCTACTCGCCCCGCCCCGACAGGGGGTTTGGAAACACCATATATTTT. It translates to CASSYSPRPDRGFGNTIYF.

This clone was counted only a few times. V and J are TRBV6-5 and TRBJ2-5; tentatively, D is TRBD2 (5 bases). Between the trimmed V and J ends, which lost 10 bases and 5 bases, there was a span of 14 bases. From germline, CDR1 is MNHEY and CDR2 SVGAGI. The CDR3 has 12 residues. The CDR3 loop is CATTPRGETQYF. Here the CDR3 DNA reads TGTGCCACCACCCCTAGAGGGGAGACCCAGTACTTC.

This clone was detected once. The V call is TRBV5-1, the J call TRBJ2-1; no clear D. Trimming removed 4 bases at V and 8 bases at J, with 19 bases between. This CDR3 comprises 15 residues. CDR1 is SGHRS and CDR2 is YFSETQ in the germline V gene. This CDR3 reads CASSPADSWSDEQFF. The CDR3 region has the DNA TGCGCCAGCAGCCCGGCCGACTCGTGGAGCGATGAGCAGTTCTTC. Based on the CDR3 plus reference TRBV5-1 and TRBJ2-1, the full variable domain is KAGVTQTPRYLIKTRGQQVTLSCSPISGHRSVSWYQQTPGQGLQFLFEYFSETQRNKGNFPGRFSGRQFSNSRSEMNVSTLELGDSALYLCASSPADSWSDEQFFGPGTRLTVL.

In this sample, this clone turned up once. The chain uses TRBV7-3 and TRBJ1-3; 7 bases match TRBD1. The J segment lost 3 bases and the V segment lost 5 bases, leaving 10 bases of the junction unmatched. CDR3 length: 16 residues. CDR1 and CDR2 from the germline V gene are SGHTA and FQGTGA. CDR3: CASSLGGGAGGNTIYF. The CDR3 DNA follows: TGTGCCAGCAGCCTTGGAGGGGGCGCGGGTGGAAACACCATATATTTT.

The CDR3 loop reads CAGFRTGLGNEQFF. In DNA, the CDR3 is TGTGCCGGTTTTCGGACAGGCCTCGGGAATGAGCAGTTCTTC. The gene calls are TRBV5-6 and TRBJ2-1; 7 bases match TRBD1. Germline loops: CDR1 SGHDT, CDR2 YYEEEE. V was pared by 10 bases and J by 7 bases, with 14 bases of the junction left unmatched. This CDR3 spans 14 amino acids.

The chain combines TRBV9 with TRBJ1-2; a weak D match, TRBD1 (5 bases). The CDR3 extends over 16 amino acids. Germline CDR1 is SGDLS and CDR2 is YYNGEE. Trimming removed 0 bases from V and 7 bases from J, with 19 bases in between. This CDR3 is CASSVEQGGPPSGYTF. The CDR3 nucleotides read TGTGCCAGCAGCGTAGAGCAGGGAGGACCTCCAAGTGGCTACACCTTC.

The CDR3 DNA is TGTGCCAGCAGTGCCCGGACAGCCACCGGGAACACTGAAGCTTTCTTT. It encodes CASSARTATGNTEAFF. This chain connects TRBV2 to TRBJ1-1; possibly TRBD1 for D (6 bases). Germline-derived CDR1 and CDR2 are SNHLY and FYNNEI. The V gene lost 4 bases and the J gene lost 1 base, with 16 bases spanning the gap. The CDR3 extends over 16 amino acids.

This clone was recorded once. The rearrangement uses TRBV11-3 and TRBJ2-3, with TRBD2 as a possible D gene (5 bases). CDR3 length: 14 amino acids. Trimming stripped 2 bases from V and 8 bases from J, with 14 bases between. The germline V gene has CDR1 SGHNT and CDR2 YENEEA. In nucleotides, the CDR3 is TGTGCCAGCAGCTTATCGGGGTTAAAGGGTACGCAGTATTTT. Translated, it gives CASSLSGLKGTQYF.

This clone was counted only a few times. The chain uses TRBV24-1 and TRBJ1-3; D may be TRBD1 (5 bases). The V end lost 4 bases, the J end lost 4 bases, and 19 bases lay between the germline ends. Germline CDR1 KGHDR, CDR2 SFDVKD. This CDR3 has 17 amino acids. CDR3 sequence: CATSDSKMQGSGNTIYF. For the CDR3, the DNA is TGTGCCACCAGTGACTCTAAGATGCAGGGCTCCGGAAACACCATATATTTT.

This clone was counted a few times. This sequence joins TRBV5-1 and TRBJ2-7; 7 bases match TRBD1. Germline V gives CDR1 SGHRS, CDR2 YFSETQ. The V segment lost 0 bases and the J segment 6 bases; nucleotides outside the gene matches: 6. The CDR3 length is 14 residues. This CDR3 reads CASSLAQGEGEQYF. CDR3 nucleotides: TGCGCCAGCAGCTTGGCTCAGGGGGAAGGCGAGCAGTACTTC.

The genes are TRBV21-1 and TRBJ1-4. TRBV21-1 has pseudogene status. This CDR3 has 14 residues. CDR3 protein: CASSNTVNNEKLFF. Here the CDR3 DNA reads TGTGCCAGCAGCAATACGGTTAACAATGAAAAACTGTTTTTT.

The chain employs TRBV4-1 and TRBJ1-1; a possible D gene is TRBD1 (6 bases). CDR3 length equals 16 residues. Trimming removed 0 bases from V and 6 bases from J, with 17 bases in between. In germline, CDR1 is MGHRA, CDR2 YSYEKL. The DNA of the CDR3 is TGCGCCAGCAGCCAAGAAGGGGGGGCTCGATCCGCTGAAGCTTTCTTT. Translated: CASSQEGGARSAEAFF.

The chain combines TRBV19 with TRBJ2-5; D is possibly TRBD2 (5 bases). This CDR3 has 13 residues. Trimming took off 6 bases at V and 5 bases at J, with 13 bases between the two ends. Germline loops: CDR1 LNHDA, CDR2 SQIVND (reference sequence). CDR3 sequence: CASSPGVTETQYF. CDR3 bases: TGTGCCAGTAGCCCCGGGGTCACCGAGACCCAGTACTTC.

V and J are TRBV6-5 and TRBJ1-2, with D possibly TRBD1 on 6 matching bases. The length of the CDR3 is 13 residues. V lost 6 bases, J lost 6 bases, and 14 bases lay in between. The germline CDR1 and CDR2 sequences are MNHEY and SVGAGI. The CDR3 protein is CASSRTVGHGYTF. The CDR3 DNA reads TGTGCCAGCAGCCGGACAGTAGGACATGGCTACACCTTC.

This chain joins TRBV4-2 and TRBJ2-3; D is perhaps TRBD1 (5 bases). V lost 0 bases and J 3 bases, leaving 10 bases between the germline ends. From germline, CDR1 is LGHNA and CDR2 YNFKEQ. The CDR3 loop spans 15 amino acids. CDR3 loop: CASSQEGKGTDTQYF. The CDR3 region has the DNA TGTGCCAGCAGCCAAGAGGGTAAGGGGACAGATACGCAGTATTTT.